A single sample gave rise to the 2 T cell receptor beta chains below, sequenced in a study of T cells in Graves' hyperthyroidism and ophthalmopathy (dated by TCRdb to about 2019). Library generation was performed with multiplex PCR. TCRdb shows the sequencer as Illumina HiSeq 2000. Amplification of TCR beta CDR3 regions was carried out from RNA transcripts. For the first round of RT-PCR on the TCR CDR3, the HTBI primer set was used together with the Qiagen OneStep RT-PCR kit. TCRdb reprocessing: public reads trimmed at Q25 with fastp, clones called with MiXCR, in-frame beta chains kept. Here each entry gathers all rows of one CDR3 protein and keeps the most common genes and DNA. For this sample the table gives about 600,000 distinct CDR3 sequences, of which approximately 15% were detected only once. The ten largest clones represent roughly 7% of the sample. Specimen: blood. Receptors were obtained from a woman under 30 with Graves' ophthalmopathy.

At least ten counts were recorded for this clonotype. The genes are TRBV4-2 and TRBJ2-3; D remains ambiguous. Germline-derived CDR1 and CDR2 are LGHNA and YNFKEQ. Trimming stripped 0 bases from V and 6 bases from J, with 7 bases between. This CDR3 has 13 residues. The CDR3 DNA reads as TGTGCCAGCAGCCAAGATCCGCTTGATACGCAGTATTTT. This encodes CASSQDPLDTQYF.

Many counts were recorded for this clonotype. The V gene is TRBV6-1, the J gene TRBJ2-7; D gene uncertain. Germline V gene sequence: CDR1 MNHNS, CDR2 SASEGT. Trimming took 10 bases from V and 0 from J, leaving 16 bases between them. There are 14 residues in the CDR3. CDR3 DNA: TGTGCCACTACCTATGGCACCAGCTCCTACGAGCAGTACTTC. Its protein product is CATTYGTSSYEQYF.